Below, 25 T cell receptor beta chains from the same sample are listed, as sequenced in a study of tumor-infiltrating lymphocytes in localized non-small cell lung cancer. The protocol was immunoSEQ multiplex PCR, while the TCRdb copy is restricted to in-frame clones and leaves out a portion. This table holds some 6,700 clones, roughly 70% found once. The specimen sequenced was lung tumor tissue. Receptor source: a human donor with non-small cell lung cancer.

This chain uses TRBV10-3 with TRBJ2-1, with 9 bases lining up with TRBD1. Losses at the gene ends were 10 bases for V and 9 bases for J; bases not matched to a gene: 13. In germline, CDR1 is ENHRY, CDR2 SYGVKD. CDR3 length equals 14 residues. The CDR3 sequence is CATGEGTGLGEQFF. The CDR3 bases are TGTGCCACGGGGGAGGGGACAGGGCTGGGTGAGCAGTTCTTC.

The chain combines TRBV7-8 with TRBJ1-4; D is undetermined. This CDR3 region has 16 residues. The germline V gene encodes CDR1 SGHVS and CDR2 FQNEAQ. V dropped 1 base and J dropped 5 bases, with 14 bases sitting between them. CDR3 region: CASSLVLSGNNEKLFF. The CDR3 bases are TGTGCCAGCAGCTTAGTATTGTCGGGGAACAATGAAAAACTGTTTTTT.

This clone was observed a handful of times. In nucleotides, the CDR3 is TGCGCCAGCAGCTTGCCGGCGCTCCCCTACGAGCAGTACTTC. Its translation is CASSLPALPYEQYF. The gene calls are TRBV5-1 and TRBJ2-7; D is unresolved. V lost 1 base and J lost 2, with 10 bases in between. The CDR3 has 14 amino acids. Germline V gene sequence: CDR1 SGHRS, CDR2 YFSETQ.

This rearrangement joins TRBV13 to TRBJ1-2; D possibly corresponds to TRBD1 (6 bases). Looked up from germline, CDR1 is PRHDT and CDR2 is FYEKMQ (reference sequence). The CDR3 loop spans 16 amino acids. The ends were cut back, 2 bases at V and 8 bases at J, with 21 bases in the middle. The DNA for the CDR3 is TGTGCCAGCAGCTTATTCCGATTCAACAGGGTCCGCGGCTACACCTTC. As protein: CASSLFRFNRVRGYTF.

The V call is TRBV7-2, the J call TRBJ2-5; TRBD2 aligns across 8 bases. The V gene end was trimmed by 0 bases and the J gene end by 5 bases; junction bases not matched to a gene: 11. CDR1 SGHTA and CDR2 FQGNSA come from the germline V gene. This CDR3 contains 17 residues. The DNA for the CDR3 is TGTGCCAGCAGCTTAGCAGGGGTTGCTAGCGGGCGGGAGACCCAGTACTTC. Protein sequence: CASSLAGVASGRETQYF.

This clone was found a few times. This chain joins TRBV13 and TRBJ1-1; D is perhaps TRBD1 (6 bases). The CDR3 has 13 residues. The V end lost 6 bases, the J end lost 7 bases, and 15 bases lay between the germline ends. Germline V lookup: CDR1 PRHDT, CDR2 FYEKMQ (reference sequence). CDR3: CASRRQASDEAFF. Written as DNA, the CDR3 is TGTGCCAGCAGACGACAGGCTTCGGATGAAGCTTTCTTT. Full variable domain (missing parts from reference TRBV13 and TRBJ1-1): AAGVIQSPRHLIKEKRETATLKCYPIPRHDTVYWYQQGPGQDPQFLISFYEKMQSDKGSIPDRFSAQQFSDYHSELNMSSLELGDSALYFCASRRQASDEAFFGQGTRLTVV.

This clone appeared once. This chain uses TRBV30 with TRBJ1-3; D gene ambiguous. This CDR3 has 14 amino acids. The germline V and J ends were trimmed by 4 bases and 0 bases, with 10 bases remaining between them. Germline CDR1 reads GTSNPN; CDR2 reads SVGIG (reference sequence). In DNA form, the CDR3 reads TGTGCCTGGACCTTATGGGGCTCTGGAAACACCATATATTTT. Its translation: CAWTLWGSGNTIYF. The full variable domain, with the rest looked up from reference TRBV30 and TRBJ1-3, is SQTIHQWPATLVQPVGSPLSLECTVEGTSNPNLYWYRQAAGRGLQLLFYSVGIGQISSEVPQNLSASRPQDRQFILSSKKLLLSDSGFYLCAWTLWGSGNTIYFGEGSWLTVV.

The genes are TRBV29-1 and TRBJ2-3, with D unclear. Germline V gene sequence: CDR1 SQVTM, CDR2 ANQGSEA. CDR3 length equals 10 residues. V was pared by 6 bases and J by 14 bases, with 15 bases between. The CDR3 sequence: CSVAVPPRYF. CDR3 in DNA: TGCAGCGTCGCCGTACCCCCTCGGTATTTT.

This clone was detected a few times. The chain employs TRBV5-5 and TRBJ2-7; D is ambiguous. CDR1 and CDR2 (germline): SGHKS, YYEKEE (reference sequence). V was shortened by 2 bases and J by 5 bases, with 14 bases between the two germline ends. CDR3 size: 14 residues. The CDR3 sequence is CASSFQAGWDEQYF. Written as DNA, the CDR3 is TGTGCCAGCAGCTTCCAGGCCGGTTGGGACGAGCAGTACTTC.

There are a few counts of this clone. This rearrangement joins TRBV6-4 to TRBJ2-1; 8 nucleotides line up with TRBD1. The trim removed 1 base at V and 3 bases at J, leaving 8 bases unmatched. The germline gives CDR1 MRHNA, CDR2 SNTAGT. There are 17 residues in the CDR3. The CDR3 loop is CASSDWRDRSIYNEQFF. The CDR3 DNA reads TGTGCCAGCAGTGACTGGCGGGACAGGTCCATCTACAATGAGCAGTTCTTC.

V gene TRBV5-4 combines with J gene TRBJ2-2; perhaps D is TRBD1 or TRBD2 (5 bases each). The CDR3 totals 16 residues. V was clipped by 4 bases and J by 0 bases, with 13 bases between them. CDR1 SGHNT and CDR2 YYREEE come from the germline V gene (reference sequence). The CDR3 sequence: CASSPGAQTNTGELFF. In nucleotides, the CDR3 is TGTGCCAGCAGCCCCGGGGCCCAGACGAACACCGGGGAGCTGTTTTTT.

This sequence joins TRBV5-1 and TRBJ1-1; D unresolved. Germline loops: CDR1 SGHRS, CDR2 YFSETQ. V lost 2 bases to trimming and J lost 1 base, with 6 bases between them. The CDR3 sequence is 13 residues long. Written as DNA, the CDR3 is TGCGCCAGCAGCTTCGGGCCGAACACTGAAGCTTTCTTT. Encoded protein: CASSFGPNTEAFF.

The chain joins TRBV9 to TRBJ2-1, with 13 bases lining up with TRBD2. With 2 bases clipped from V and 9 bases from J, the junction kept 5 bases outside the gene matches. The germline gives CDR1 SGDLS, CDR2 YYNGEE. The CDR3 sequence is 15 residues long. CDR3 sequence: CASSVTSGRFSEQFF. The CDR3, as DNA: TGTGCCAGCAGCGTGACTAGCGGGAGGTTCAGTGAGCAGTTCTTC.

The chain employs TRBV30 and TRBJ2-7; D is possibly TRBD1 (5 bases). The CDR3 covers 14 residues. Germline loops: CDR1 GTSNPN, CDR2 SVGIG (reference sequence). Trimming pared 3 bases from V and 0 bases from J, leaving 12 bases between. CDR3 sequence reads: CAWSHRLGSYEQYF. In DNA form, the CDR3 reads TGTGCCTGGAGCCACAGGTTGGGCTCCTACGAGCAGTACTTC.

The chain recombines TRBV2 with TRBJ2-2; TRBD1 aligns across 11 bases. V shed 6 bases and J 4 bases; nucleotides not matched to a gene: 7. CDR1 SNHLY and CDR2 FYNNEI come from the germline V gene. The CDR3 runs 16 residues. The CDR3: CASRRTGGAGTGELFF. In DNA form, the CDR3 reads TGTGCCAGCAGGCGGACAGGGGGCGCAGGCACCGGGGAGCTGTTTTTT.

The chain carries TRBV10-1 and TRBJ2-7, with D unresolved. This CDR3 is 16 amino acids long. The V gene's germline CDR1 is WNHNN and CDR2 SYGVQD (reference sequence). The germline V and J ends were trimmed by 3 bases and 4 bases, with 19 bases remaining between them. The CDR3 nucleotides are TGCGCCAGCAGTGATTCCACGCGACCCGGTCTGTACGAGCAGTACTTC. Protein sequence: CASSDSTRPGLYEQYF.

This clone ranks as medium-sized. The rearrangement uses TRBV5-1 and TRBJ2-7, with D maybe TRBD1 (5 bases). Deletions cut 0 bases from V and 2 bases from J, with 12 bases between. Germline V gene data show CDR1 as SGHRS and CDR2 as YFSETQ. The CDR3 is 15 amino acids. The CDR3 DNA reads TGCGCCAGCAGCTTGGGTTCAGGGAACACCTACGAGCAGTACTTC. It codes for CASSLGSGNTYEQYF.

The CDR3 here is CASSADGRKDYGYTF. The CDR3 DNA is TGTGCCAGCAGTGCGGACGGACGGAAGGACTATGGCTACACCTTC. This chain joins TRBV21-1 and TRBJ1-2. TRBV21-1 is listed as a pseudogene. The CDR3 runs 15 residues.

The chain combines TRBV6-5 with TRBJ2-1; a possible D gene is TRBD1 (6 bases). Trimming took off 2 bases at V and 7 bases at J, with 12 bases between the two ends. Germline V CDR1 and CDR2: MNHEY, SVGAGI. The CDR3 is 14 amino acids. CDR3 residues: CASSYNRARNEQFF. CDR3 nucleotide sequence: TGTGCCAGCAGTTACAACAGGGCGAGGAATGAGCAGTTCTTC.

This clone came up a few times. The gene calls are TRBV7-2 and TRBJ1-5; D is unclear. Germline CDR1 is SGHTA and CDR2 is FQGNSA. The CDR3 runs to 13 residues. V shed 5 bases and J shed 2 bases, with 7 bases lying between them. The CDR3 DNA reads TGTGCCAGCAGCCCAGCGGGCAATCAGCCCCAGCATTTT. Amino acids: CASSPAGNQPQHF.

V and J are TRBV2 and TRBJ1-1; no clear D gene. Germline CDR1 and CDR2: SNHLY and FYNNEI. Trimming removed 4 bases from V and 4 bases from J, with 10 bases in between. The CDR3 runs 13 residues. The CDR3 coding sequence is TGTGCCAGCAGTGGAGAGGATGCCACTGAAGCTTTCTTT. Protein: CASSGEDATEAFF.

The J gene is TRBJ1-2, the V gene TRBV4-1, with TRBD1 as a possible D gene (6 bases). V was trimmed by 6 bases and J by 4 bases, leaving 12 bases between them. The CDR3 consists of 13 residues. Germline CDR1 MGHRA, CDR2 YSYEKL. The CDR3 DNA reads TGCGCCAGCAGTGAACAGGGAGCCTATGGCTACACCTTC. Translation gives CASSEQGAYGYTF.

This rearrangement joins TRBV6-6 to TRBJ2-7, with D perhaps assigned TRBD1 or TRBD2 (5 bases each). Trimming stripped 6 bases from V and 2 bases from J, with 11 bases between. There are 13 residues in the CDR3. CDR1 is MNHNY and CDR2 is SVGAGI in the germline V gene (reference sequence). The CDR3 DNA sequence: TGTGCCAGCAGGGGGGACGGACCCTACGAGCAGTACTTC. This codes for CASRGDGPYEQYF.

The chain joins TRBV4-1 to TRBJ2-7; the D is unclear. The CDR3 sequence is 15 residues long. CDR1 and CDR2 from the germline V gene are MGHRA and YSYEKL. The V end was cut by 0 bases, the J end by 0 bases, with 9 bases between. CDR3 nucleotide sequence: TGCGCCAGCAGCCAAGAAGTGGGCAGCTCCTACGAGCAGTACTTC. Translating gives CASSQEVGSSYEQYF.

A few counts support this clone. This chain joins TRBV7-8 and TRBJ2-1; 7 bases align to TRBD2. This CDR3 is built from 16 residues. The V segment lost 0 bases and the J segment 3 bases; nucleotides outside the gene matches: 5. In germline, CDR1 is SGHVS, CDR2 FQNEAQ. As DNA, the CDR3 is TGTGCCAGCAGCTTAGCGAGCCAGCGGGACTACAATGAGCAGTTCTTC. Protein sequence: CASSLASQRDYNEQFF. The variable domain in full, with the rest retrieved from reference TRBV7-8 and TRBJ2-1, is GAGVSQSPRYKVAKRGQDVALRCDPISGHVSLFWYQQALGQGPEFLTYFQNEAQLDKSGLPSDRFFAERPEGSVSTLKIQRTQQEDSAVYLCASSLASQRDYNEQFFGPGTRLTVL.